This T cell receptor (beta chain) was observed in a study of shared clonotypes between healthy human individuals. Study-level findings and limits: In contrast to clonotypes shared by all four donors, non-shared clonotypes had lower generation probabilities.

The CDR3 runs to 14 residues. The V gene's germline CDR1 is MNHEY and CDR2 SMNVEV (reference sequence). Deletions cut 3 bases from V and 7 bases from J, with 16 bases between. As processed by the authors: ImmunoSEQ only sent back junction sequences with no quality scores, so filtering was done differently. Clones were sequenced by immunoSEQ multiplex PCR, and TCRdb holds only the in-frame ones, with some missing. The D gene and trimming were derived from the DNA, and the V and J assignments and clone size from that table. This table has 2 million to 3 million clones, under 95% appearing once. With regard to this clone: As yet, its antigen is unknown.

Specimen: naive CD4+ T cells from PBMCs. Subset denoted: CD45RA+ positively selected. This chain joins TRBV27 and TRBJ2-7; a weak D match, TRBD2 (5 bases). The sequence derives from a man younger than 35 in good health. Some clones in this sample may be carry-over from other donors' samples. The CDR3: CASSFYAATGEQYF. DNA of the CDR3: TGTGCCAGCAGTTTCTACGCGGCTACGGGGGAGCAGTACTTC.